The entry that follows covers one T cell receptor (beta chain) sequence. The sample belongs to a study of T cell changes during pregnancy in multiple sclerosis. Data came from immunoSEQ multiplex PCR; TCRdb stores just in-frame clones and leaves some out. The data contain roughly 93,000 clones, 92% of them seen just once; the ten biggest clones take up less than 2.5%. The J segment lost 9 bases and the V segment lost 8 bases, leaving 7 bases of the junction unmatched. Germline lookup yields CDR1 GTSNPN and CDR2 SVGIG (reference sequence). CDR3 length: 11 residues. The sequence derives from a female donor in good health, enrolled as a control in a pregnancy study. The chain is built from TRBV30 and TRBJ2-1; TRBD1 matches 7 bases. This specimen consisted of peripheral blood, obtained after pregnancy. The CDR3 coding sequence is TGTGCCCACTCGGGACAGATTGAGCAGTTCTTC. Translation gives CAHSGQIEQFF.